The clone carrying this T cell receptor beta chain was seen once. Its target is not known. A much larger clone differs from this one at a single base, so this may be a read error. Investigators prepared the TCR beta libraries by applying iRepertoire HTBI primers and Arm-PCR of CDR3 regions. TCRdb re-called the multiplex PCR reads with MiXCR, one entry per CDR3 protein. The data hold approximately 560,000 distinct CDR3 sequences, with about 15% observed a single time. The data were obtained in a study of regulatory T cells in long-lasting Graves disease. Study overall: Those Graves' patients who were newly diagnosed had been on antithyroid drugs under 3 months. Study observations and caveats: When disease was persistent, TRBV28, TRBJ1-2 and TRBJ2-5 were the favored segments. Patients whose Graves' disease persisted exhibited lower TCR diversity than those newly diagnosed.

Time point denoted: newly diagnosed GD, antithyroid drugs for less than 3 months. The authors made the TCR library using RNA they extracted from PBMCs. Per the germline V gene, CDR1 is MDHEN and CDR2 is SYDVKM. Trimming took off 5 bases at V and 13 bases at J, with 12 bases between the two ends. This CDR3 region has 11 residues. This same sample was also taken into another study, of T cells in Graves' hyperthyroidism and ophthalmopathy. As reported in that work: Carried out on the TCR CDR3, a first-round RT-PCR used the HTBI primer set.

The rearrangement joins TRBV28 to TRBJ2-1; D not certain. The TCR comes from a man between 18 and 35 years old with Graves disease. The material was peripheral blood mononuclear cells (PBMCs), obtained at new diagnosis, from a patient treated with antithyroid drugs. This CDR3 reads CASSGSETQFF. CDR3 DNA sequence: TGTGCCAGCAGTGGTTCGGAGACCCAGTTCTTC. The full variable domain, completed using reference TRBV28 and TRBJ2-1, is DVKVTQSSRYLVKRTGEKVFLECVQDMDHENMFWYRQDPGLGLRLIYFSYDVKMKEKGDIPEGYSVSREKKERFSLILESASTNQTSMYLCASSGSETQFFGPGTRLTVL.